Detailed here is one T cell receptor (beta chain). Its specificity is unknown. CDR1 is MDHEN and CDR2 is SYDVKM in the germline V gene. The CDR3 has 14 residues. The TRB libraries of cDNA were built by UMI-labeled 5' RACE. TCRdb derives one entry per CDR3 protein from the 5' RACE reads, leaving out DNA. Its listing shows roughly 100,000 distinct CDR3 sequences. This specimen comes from a study of CXCR3-negative and CXCR3-positive naive CD8 T cells. The study, taken as a whole, reports: When CXCR3-positive naive cells were set against CXCR3-negative naive cells, the former had more hydrophobic TRB CDR3s.

This clonotype originated in a human donor in good health. Some clones in this sample may be carry-over from other donors' samples. This rearrangement joins TRBV28 to TRBJ1-2; the TCRdb call, TRBD1, lacks DNA for checking. Source material: naive CXCR3- CD8+ T cells from blood. The subset was: CD45RO-CCR7+CD27+CD95- naive CD8+ T cells lacking CXCR3 (TNR3-). The chain's CDR3 is CASSPPDSSYGYTF.